The rows below give T cell receptor beta chains drawn from one sample of a study of CD4+ T cells in melanoma. Measured with immunoSEQ multiplex PCR; TCRdb has only the in-frame clones, and not every one. The table shows more than 12,000 clones, with less than 70% occurring only once. Material for sequencing was cells from a culture (not recorded whether cultured in vitro). These TCRs come from a human donor with melanoma. CDR3s include the opening cysteine and the closing phenylalanine or tryptophan.

v_gene	j_gene	CDR3aa
TRBV7-9	TRBJ2-3	CASSLRADRADTQYF
TRBV7-8	TRBJ1-1	CASSFGGASRTRAFF
TRBV6-6	TRBJ1-1	CASSYGLGRLNTEAFF
TRBV27	TRBJ2-1	CASSLGGRQGPGYNEQFF
TRBV5-1	TRBJ2-1	CASSLGLAGVGEQFF
TRBV5-1	TRBJ1-4	CASSLTGVTNEKLFF
TRBV5-4	TRBJ1-2	CASSELRDTYGYTF
TRBV2	TRBJ2-5	CASSLTGAAETQYF
TRBV2	TRBJ1-2	CASSETLNYGYTF
TRBV5-6	TRBJ1-3	CASSLTGAAGNTIYF
TRBV7-3	TRBJ2-7	CASSLGTSGGPAEQYF
TRBV7-2	TRBJ2-5	CASSLKTSGGRYGQETQYF
TRBV27	TRBJ2-3	CASSWGRQGADTQYF
TRBV6-1	TRBJ2-7	CASSKGTGGYEQYF
TRBV5-1	TRBJ2-6	CASSPGRAGANVLTF
TRBV30	TRBJ1-1	CALSVGLATEAFF
TRBV19	TRBJ1-2	CASSEVIANYGYTF
TRBV5-6	TRBJ1-2	CASSWTGAGYTF
TRBV4-1	TRBJ2-2	CASSQRGTNTGELFF
TRBV9	TRBJ2-1	CASSGGGPSSYNEQFF
TRBV11-2	TRBJ1-2	CASSGVRAASGGYTF
TRBV6-1	TRBJ2-3	CASSEEPPTQYF
TRBV29-1	TRBJ1-2	CSVRSALGYTF
TRBV6-5	TRBJ1-1	CASSSANTEAFF
TRBV19	TRBJ1-2	CASSIPAYGYTF
TRBV5-6	TRBJ1-2	CASSPDTLYGYTF
TRBV6-6	TRBJ1-3	CASRSSAAIYF
TRBV15	TRBJ1-4	CATSRDMATATNEKLFF
TRBV5-1	TRBJ1-2	CASSLADLQANYGYTF
TRBV7-2	TRBJ2-5	CASSLRRQETQYF
TRBV7-3	TRBJ2-1	CASRPTGAIRNEQFF
TRBV18	TRBJ1-2	CASSPPAGYGYTF
TRBV5-5	TRBJ2-1	CASSFIDPDNEQFF
TRBV2	TRBJ1-5	CASSGGGGNQPQHF
TRBV7-2	TRBJ2-5	CASSLERGRSSGETQYF
TRBV21-1	TRBJ2-5	CASSKVRQGPETQYF
TRBV5-1	TRBJ1-4	CASSSGTGRQKLFF
TRBV5-6	TRBJ1-2	CASSLIQGRLYGYTF
TRBV12-1	TRBJ1-6	CASSSGLGGANSPLHF
TRBV6-5	TRBJ1-2	CASRLQGSFGYTF
TRBV11-2	TRBJ2-7	CASSLVRGSYEQYF
TRBV2	TRBJ2-7	CASAIPLSYEQYF
TRBV5-4	TRBJ1-2	CASSPQGRSGYGYTF
TRBV14	TRBJ1-4	CASSRNRGSEKLFF
TRBV18	TRBJ1-4	CASSSGRLTMELFF
TRBV5-6	TRBJ1-6	CASGGTGVHSPLHF
TRBV6-5	TRBJ1-6	CASSIQGETNSPLHF
TRBV18	TRBJ2-7	CASSPGAGPYEQYF
TRBV5-5	TRBJ1-5	CASSLVTGGQPQHF
TRBV11-3	TRBJ1-3	CASSSTSGNTIYF
TRBV30	TRBJ1-1	CAWSGQANTEAFF
TRBV7-9	TRBJ1-3	CASSLDNLYTIYF
TRBV28	TRBJ2-2	CASSLSGGVTGELFF